This note documents a single TCR beta chain sequence. The data were obtained in a study of OX40 agonist ivuxolimab in advanced cancers. About the research overall: Of mixed ages from about 23 to 85 and averaging about 60 years, the group was around 78% male.

Some clones are missing from TCRdb's copy, which holds only in-frame ones; the method was immunoSEQ multiplex PCR. This table has roughly 56,000 clones, roughly nine tenths appearing once. CDR1 is LNHDA and CDR2 is SQIVND in the germline V gene (reference sequence). The V end was cut by 5 bases, the J end by 1 base, with 11 bases between. CDR3 size: 14 residues. The sequencing used CD4+ or CD8+ T cells sorted from blood, collected in a trial of the OX40 agonist ivuxolimab. V and J are TRBV19 and TRBJ1-1, with no clear D. This receptor was obtained from an adult with an advanced solid tumor such as melanoma, head and neck, liver or kidney cancer. The CDR3 loop is CASSHNTPNTEAFF. CDR3 nucleotides: TGTGCCAGTAGTCACAACACCCCGAACACTGAAGCTTTCTTT.